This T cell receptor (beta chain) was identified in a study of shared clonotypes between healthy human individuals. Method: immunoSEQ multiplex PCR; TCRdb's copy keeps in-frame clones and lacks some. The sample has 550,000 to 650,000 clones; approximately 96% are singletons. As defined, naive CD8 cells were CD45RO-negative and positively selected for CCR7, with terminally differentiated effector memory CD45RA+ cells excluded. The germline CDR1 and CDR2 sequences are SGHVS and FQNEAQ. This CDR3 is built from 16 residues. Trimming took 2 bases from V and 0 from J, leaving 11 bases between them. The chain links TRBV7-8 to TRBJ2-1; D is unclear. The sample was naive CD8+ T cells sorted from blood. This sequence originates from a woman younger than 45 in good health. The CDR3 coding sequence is TGTGCCAGCAGCTTAAAACGGAGTGTCTCCTACAATGAGCAGTTCTTC. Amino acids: CASSLKRSVSYNEQFF.